This T cell receptor beta chain was sequenced for a study of post-analysis software for immune sequencing data. About the research overall: The cohort encompassed relapsing-remitting, secondary progressive and progressive-relapsing multiple sclerosis disease courses.

Notes on the study in general: Five TRBV segments occurring more often in patients than controls included TRBV5-6, TRBV5-1 and TRBV20-1.

Researchers reported that TCR beta cDNA libraries carried unique molecular identifiers. cDNA molecules numbering around 500,000 came from approximately 1 to 10 million T cells. Via MiXCR, TCRdb re-called the PCR reads, giving one row per CDR3 protein. The data hold fewer than 700,000 distinct CDR3 sequences, with roughly 47% observed a single time. The germline V gene has CDR1 LNHNV and CDR2 YYDKDF (reference sequence). There are 14 residues in the CDR3. In regard to this clonotype: What it binds is unknown.

The V call is TRBV15, the J call TRBJ2-5; TRBD1 aligns across 10 bases. The DNA end is a closer match to TRBJ2-7, so the J assignment may be wrong. The TCR sequence derives from a girl under 18 with multiple sclerosis. Material: blood. This CDR3 is CATSARDRGNEQYF. Written as DNA, the CDR3 is TGTGCCACCAGCGCCCGGGACAGGGGAAACGAGCAGTACTTC.